This T cell receptor (beta chain) was sequenced for a study of blood T cell repertoires in COVID-19. Method: immunoSEQ multiplex PCR; TCRdb's copy keeps in-frame clones and lacks some. The table includes about 180,000 clones, roughly three quarters detected once. Sequencing was performed on PBMCs or T cells enriched from blood (not recorded which). The origin of this receptor is a man aged 55 to 70 who had been exposed to COVID-19.

In DNA, the CDR3 is TGTGCCAGCAGCTTTGACAGGGGATCCTACGAGCAGTACTTC. This translates into CASSFDRGSYEQYF. This rearrangement joins TRBV11-3 to TRBJ2-7; 8 bases line up with TRBD1. Per the germline V gene, CDR1 is SGHNT and CDR2 is YENEEA. The CDR3 length is 14 residues. V was clipped by 3 bases and J by 1 base; unmatched bases: 2.